This T cell receptor (beta chain) was sequenced for a study of T cell repertoires in cytomegalovirus infection (dated by TCRdb to between 2018 and 2021). Notes on the research overall: Donor HLA type was relevant to the analysis, as public TCR beta signatures indicated carriage of CMV infection together with the matching HLA type.

TCRdb records Illumina HiSeq 1500 as the sequencer. TCRdb reprocessed the public reads (quality trimming at Q25 with fastp, clone calling with MiXCR) and kept in-frame beta chains. Every distinct CDR3 protein forms one entry, paired with its most common genes and DNA. Recorded for this sample are hundreds of thousands of distinct CDR3 sequences; roughly a quarter of them occurred a single time. Approximately 8% of the sample is taken by the ten largest. The CDR3 holds 15 amino acids from the cysteine to the phenylalanine. Only the CDR3 part of the read is kept: 45 bases, read in frame from the first base. Looking up the germline V gene yields CDR1 MGHRA and CDR2 YSYEKL. V and J are truncated by 1 base and 7 bases respectively, leaving an intervening sequence of 14 bases. Summary of the overall study and its limitations: In both this cohort and an independent roughly 350-donor cohort, the cumulative frequency of public TCR beta family members distinguished carriers of CMV infection plus the relevant HLA type. The ex vivo response was dominated by HLA-C-restricted CMV-specific TCR beta clonotypes, which also provided the single most frequent clonotype in two of eight donors.

This clonotype came up many times. Its cognate antigen has yet to be identified. Base qualities are not provided; no much larger clone lies one nucleotide away. This TCR derives from a human donor in good health (CMV status not recorded). Some clones in this sample may be carry-over from other donors' samples. The rearrangement combines TRBV4-1 with TRBJ2-1; no D gene call is confident. Sequenced input: CD8+ T cells from PBMCs. The CDR3 protein: CASSQGATGGNEQFF. The DNA sequence reads TGCGCCAGCAGCCAAGGGGCCACTGGTGGGAATGAGCAGTTCTTC.